Below, 8 T cell receptor beta chains from the same sample are listed, as sequenced in a study of blood T cell repertoires in COVID-19. TCRdb keeps only in-frame clones here, not all; method: immunoSEQ multiplex PCR. The table records some 140,000 clones, around 81% of them present only once. Input material: peripheral blood. The receptors originated from a woman in her fifties or sixties with active or convalescent COVID-19.

The chain carries TRBV27 and TRBJ1-2, with a possible D match to TRBD1 (6 bases). Deletions cut 5 bases from V and 7 bases from J, with 23 bases between. CDR3 length equals 16 residues. CDR1 is MNHEY, CDR2 SMNVEV, per germline (reference sequence). The CDR3 bases are TGTGCCAGCAGTCAGCACGTTCTACAGGGCCAGGGTGGCTACACCTTC. Its translation is CASSQHVLQGQGGYTF.

The chain uses TRBV9 and TRBJ1-1; 7 bases agree with TRBD1. The CDR3 has 15 residues. Germline CDR1 SGDLS, CDR2 YYNGEE. Trimming at V came to 0 bases and at J to 1 base, leaving 3 bases not matched to a gene. CDR3 nucleotides: TGTGCCAGCAGCGTAGCGCAGGGGGGGAACACTGAAGCTTTCTTT. Translated: CASSVAQGGNTEAFF.

This chain connects TRBV19 to TRBJ1-5, with unresolved D. The V gene's germline CDR1 is LNHDA and CDR2 SQIVND (reference sequence). Trimming took off 3 bases at V and 0 bases at J, with 12 bases between the two ends. This CDR3 has 16 residues. CDR3 nucleotides: TGTGCCAGTAGTATGCGGCAGTTCGATAGCAATCAGCCCCAGCATTTT. Its translation is CASSMRQFDSNQPQHF.

This clone appeared a few times. The V call is TRBV19, the J call TRBJ2-1, with TRBD2 as a possible D gene (6 bases). V lost 3 bases and J 2 bases, leaving 11 bases between the germline ends. CDR1 and CDR2 from the germline V gene are LNHDA and SQIVND (reference sequence). The CDR3 has 15 amino acids. The CDR3 sequence is CASSILTSTYNEQFF. In DNA, the CDR3 is TGTGCCAGTAGTATCCTGACTAGTACCTACAATGAGCAGTTCTTC.

This clone was detected only once. The DNA of the CDR3 is TGCGCCAGCAGCCAAGGGGCCCGGGGAAGGGTGTTTTTT. Translating gives CASSQGARGRVFF. The rearrangement links TRBV4-1 to TRBJ1-4; D gene uncertain. V was trimmed by 1 base and J by 15 bases, leaving 15 bases between them. Germline V gives CDR1 MGHRA, CDR2 YSYEKL. CDR3 length: 13 amino acids.

This clone came up a few times. The V gene is TRBV6-5, the J gene TRBJ2-5, with TRBD2 matching over 7 bases. Germline V gives CDR1 MNHEY, CDR2 SVGAGI. The CDR3 extends over 12 amino acids. Trimming took 6 bases from V and 9 from J; bases not matched to a gene: 7. The CDR3 bases are TGTGCCAGCAGCTACGGGGGGAGGGCCCAGTACTTC. Encoded protein: CASSYGGRAQYF.

The chain couples TRBV5-1 to TRBJ2-1, with 9 bases matching TRBD1. Trimming removed 4 bases from V and 9 bases from J; junction bases left unmatched: 11. The CDR3 extends over 15 amino acids. The germline gives CDR1 SGHRS, CDR2 YFSETQ. This CDR3 is CASSLQGAPSVEQFF. The CDR3, as DNA: TGCGCCAGCAGCCTACAGGGGGCGCCGAGCGTTGAGCAGTTCTTC. Full variable domain (rest looked up from reference TRBV5-1 and TRBJ2-1): KAGVTQTPRYLIKTRGQQVTLSCSPISGHRSVSWYQQTPGQGLQFLFEYFSETQRNKGNFPGRFSGRQFSNSRSEMNVSTLELGDSALYLCASSLQGAPSVEQFFGPGTRLTVL.

J is TRBJ1-6 and V is TRBV19, with D unresolved. The V and J ends lost 5 bases and 10 bases respectively, with 9 bases between them. The CDR3 has 12 amino acids. Germline lookup yields CDR1 LNHDA and CDR2 SQIVND (reference sequence). The CDR3: CASSASGSPLHF. CDR3 nucleotides: TGTGCCAGTAGTGCTTCGGGGTCACCCCTCCACTTT.